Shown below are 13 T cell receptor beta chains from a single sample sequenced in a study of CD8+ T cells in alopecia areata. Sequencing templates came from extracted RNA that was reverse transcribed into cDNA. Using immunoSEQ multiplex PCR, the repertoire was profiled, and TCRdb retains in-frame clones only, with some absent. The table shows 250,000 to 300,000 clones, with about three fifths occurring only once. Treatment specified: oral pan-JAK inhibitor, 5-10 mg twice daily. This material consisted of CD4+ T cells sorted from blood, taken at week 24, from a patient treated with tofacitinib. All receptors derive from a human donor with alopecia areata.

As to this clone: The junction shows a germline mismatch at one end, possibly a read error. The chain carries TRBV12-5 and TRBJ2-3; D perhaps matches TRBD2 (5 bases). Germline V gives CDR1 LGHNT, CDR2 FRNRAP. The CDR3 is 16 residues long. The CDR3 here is CASGLGGGSLTDTQYF. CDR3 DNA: TGTGCTAGTGGGTTGGGTGGAGGTTCCCTCACAGATACGCAGTATTTT.

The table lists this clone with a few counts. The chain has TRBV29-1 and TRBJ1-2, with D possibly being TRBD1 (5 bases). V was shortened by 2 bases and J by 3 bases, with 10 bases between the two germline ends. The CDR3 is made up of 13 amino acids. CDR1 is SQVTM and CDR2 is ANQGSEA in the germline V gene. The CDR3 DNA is TGCAGCGTTGAATCGACAGAGCACTATGGCTACACCTTC. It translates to CSVESTEHYGYTF.

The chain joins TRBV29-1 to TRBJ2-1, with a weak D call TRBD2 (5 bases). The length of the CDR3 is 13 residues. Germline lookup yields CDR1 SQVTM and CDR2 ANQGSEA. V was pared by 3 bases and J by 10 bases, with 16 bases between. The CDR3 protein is CSVDRMGAPEQFF. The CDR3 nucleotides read TGCAGCGTTGACCGAATGGGAGCCCCAGAGCAGTTCTTC.

Here the CDR3 DNA reads TGTGCCAGCAGCTTAAGAGTCCGGACGGCGGTGCGCACAGATACGCAGTATTTT. This gives the protein CASSLRVRTAVRTDTQYF. The rearrangement uses TRBV7-2 and TRBJ2-3, with D unclear. V lost 2 bases and J 1 base, leaving 19 bases between the germline ends. The germline gives CDR1 SGHTA, CDR2 FQGNSA. The CDR3 has 18 residues.

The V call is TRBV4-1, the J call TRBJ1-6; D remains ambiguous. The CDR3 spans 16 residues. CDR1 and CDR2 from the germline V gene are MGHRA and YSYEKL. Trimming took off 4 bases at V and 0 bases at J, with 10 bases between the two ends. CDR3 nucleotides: TGCGCCAGCAGCCGAGACCGGAGCTCCTATAATTCACCCCTCCACTTT. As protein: CASSRDRSSYNSPLHF.

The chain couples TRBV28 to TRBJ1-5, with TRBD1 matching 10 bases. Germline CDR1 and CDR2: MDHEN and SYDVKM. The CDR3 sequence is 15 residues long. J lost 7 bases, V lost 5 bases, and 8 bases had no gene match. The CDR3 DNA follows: TGTGCCAGCAGTCCTCGACAGGGGGCTGGACAGCCCCAGCATTTT. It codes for CASSPRQGAGQPQHF.

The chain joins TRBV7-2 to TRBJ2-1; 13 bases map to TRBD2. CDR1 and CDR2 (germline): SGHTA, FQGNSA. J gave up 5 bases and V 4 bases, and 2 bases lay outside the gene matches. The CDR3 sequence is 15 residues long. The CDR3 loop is CASSSGLAGNNEQFF. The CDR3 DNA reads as TGTGCCAGCAGCTCGGGACTAGCGGGGAACAATGAGCAGTTCTTC.

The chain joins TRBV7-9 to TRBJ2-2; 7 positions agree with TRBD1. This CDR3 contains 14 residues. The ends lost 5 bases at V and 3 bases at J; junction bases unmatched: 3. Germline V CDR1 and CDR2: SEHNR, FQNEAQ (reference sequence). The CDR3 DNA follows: TGTGCCAGCAGCGAACAGGGGCACACCGGGGAGCTGTTTTTT. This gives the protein CASSEQGHTGELFF.

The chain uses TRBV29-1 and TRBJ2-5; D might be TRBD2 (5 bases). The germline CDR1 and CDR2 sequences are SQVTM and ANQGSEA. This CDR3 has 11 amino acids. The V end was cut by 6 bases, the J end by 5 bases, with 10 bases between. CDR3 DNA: TGCAGCGTCCTAGCCAGTGAGACCCAGTACTTC. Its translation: CSVLASETQYF.

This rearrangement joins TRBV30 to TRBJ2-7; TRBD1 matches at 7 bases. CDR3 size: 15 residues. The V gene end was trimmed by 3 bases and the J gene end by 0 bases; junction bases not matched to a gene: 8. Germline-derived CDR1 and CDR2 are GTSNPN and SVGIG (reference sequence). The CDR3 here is CAWRPGTDNSYEQYF. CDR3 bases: TGTGCCTGGAGGCCGGGGACAGATAACTCCTACGAGCAGTACTTC.

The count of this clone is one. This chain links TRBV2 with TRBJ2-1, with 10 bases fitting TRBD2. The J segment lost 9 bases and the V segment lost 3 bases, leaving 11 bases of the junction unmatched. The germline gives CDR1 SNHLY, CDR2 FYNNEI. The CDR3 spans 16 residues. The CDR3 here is CASSDERGGTLGEQFF. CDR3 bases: TGTGCCAGCAGTGACGAGCGGGGGGGTACATTGGGTGAGCAGTTCTTC.

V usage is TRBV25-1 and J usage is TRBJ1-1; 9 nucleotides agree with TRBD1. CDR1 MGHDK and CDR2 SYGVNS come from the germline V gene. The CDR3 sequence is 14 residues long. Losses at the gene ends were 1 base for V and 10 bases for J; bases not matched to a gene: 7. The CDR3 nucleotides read TGTGCCAGCAGTGAATCCGGGACAGGGTATGGAGCTTTCTTT. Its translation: CASSESGTGYGAFF.

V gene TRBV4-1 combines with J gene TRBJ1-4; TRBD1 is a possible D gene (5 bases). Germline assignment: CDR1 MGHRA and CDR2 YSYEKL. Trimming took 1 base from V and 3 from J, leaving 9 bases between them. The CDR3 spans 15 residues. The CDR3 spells CASSQAGLANEKLFF. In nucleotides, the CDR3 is TGCGCCAGCAGCCAAGCGGGGCTTGCTAATGAAAAACTGTTTTTT.